This T cell receptor (beta chain) stems from a study of blood T cell repertoires in COVID-19. Germline V CDR1 and CDR2: MNHEY, SVGAGI. Unmatched junction bases numbered 5, after V lost 4 bases and J lost 9 bases. The CDR3 is 14 amino acids. Per the study methods: Cell counts per sample came from amplifying reference gene primers. The assay was immunoSEQ multiplex PCR, and TCRdb's table has in-frame clones only and misses some. V and J calls plus clone size are reproduced from that table; the DNA served to infer D and trimming. This table has about 85,000 clones, over 85% appearing once. The origin of this receptor is a man between 50 and 59 years old with acute or convalescent COVID-19. Sequencing input: peripheral blood. The gene calls are TRBV6-5 and TRBJ1-6; 8 bases align to TRBD1. The CDR3 sequence: CASSFTDRASPLHF. DNA for the CDR3: TGTGCCAGCAGTTTCACGGACAGGGCTTCACCCCTCCACTTT.